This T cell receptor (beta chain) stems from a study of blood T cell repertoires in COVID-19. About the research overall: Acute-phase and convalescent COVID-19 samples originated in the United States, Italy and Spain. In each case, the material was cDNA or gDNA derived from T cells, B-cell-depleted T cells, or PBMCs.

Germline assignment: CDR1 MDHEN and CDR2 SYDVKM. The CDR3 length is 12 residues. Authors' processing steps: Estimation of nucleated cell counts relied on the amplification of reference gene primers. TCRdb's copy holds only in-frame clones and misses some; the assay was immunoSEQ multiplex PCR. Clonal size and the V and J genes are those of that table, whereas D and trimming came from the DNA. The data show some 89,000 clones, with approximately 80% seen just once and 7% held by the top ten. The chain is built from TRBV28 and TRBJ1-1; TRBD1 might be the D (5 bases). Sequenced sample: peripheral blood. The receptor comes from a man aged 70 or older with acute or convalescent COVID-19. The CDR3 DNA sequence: TGTGTTACCTCGGTTAGGGGCACTGAAGCTTTCTTT. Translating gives CVTSVRGTEAFF.